This T cell receptor beta chain stems from a study of shared clonotypes between healthy human individuals. Study summary: Ranging from 18 to 49 in age, donors were a couple of women and a few men.

Germline V gene sequence: CDR1 KGHSH, CDR2 LQKENI. CDR3 length equals 15 residues. V shed 3 bases, J shed 8 bases, and the junction held 12 bases outside the gene matches. All participating donors were Caucasian adults from Nashville, Tennessee. This clone was found a few times. Genomic DNA per cell subset filled all wells of several immunoSEQ plates. The sequenced material, unsorted PBMC DNA, was run on ten immunoSEQ deep assay plates. Repertoires were generated with immunoSEQ multiplex PCR, while TCRdb's copy carries only in-frame clones and drops some. The sample consists of about 480,000 clones, 79% of them appearing once.

This sequence originates from a woman between 35 and 50 years old in good health. Some clones in this sample may be carry-over from other donors' samples. Material for sequencing was PBMCs. V gene TRBV18 combines with J gene TRBJ1-2, with TRBD1 matching over 7 bases. The CDR3 sequence is CASSPVDRAFGGYTF. The CDR3 DNA reads TGTGCCAGCTCACCCGTCGACAGGGCATTTGGCGGCTACACCTTC.